One and the same sample provided the 32 T cell receptor beta chains below, sequenced in a study of blood T cell repertoires in COVID-19. Assay: immunoSEQ multiplex PCR; the TCRdb copy retains only in-frame clones and omits some. Of roughly 53,000 clones in the sample, about nine tenths were seen once. Sequenced: peripheral blood. These receptor sequences come from a man aged 80 or over with acute or convalescent COVID-19.

The V call is TRBV7-6, the J call TRBJ2-6; possible D gene TRBD1, 5 bases. The CDR3 has 15 amino acids. Germline V gives CDR1 SGHVS, CDR2 FNYEAQ. Between the trimmed V and J ends, which lost 4 bases and 0 bases, there was a span of 7 bases. CDR3 DNA: TGTGCCAGCAGCTCGACAGTCTCTGGGGCCAACGTCCTGACTTTC. Translated, it gives CASSSTVSGANVLTF.

This chain uses TRBV2 with TRBJ2-5, with 11 bases that match TRBD2. V gave up 4 bases and J gave up 3 bases; unmatched junction bases: 4. CDR1 is SNHLY, CDR2 FYNNEI, per germline. The CDR3 contains 15 residues. The CDR3 loop is CASSGGSGGEETQYF. CDR3 nucleotide sequence: TGTGCCAGCAGTGGAGGTAGCGGGGGGGAAGAGACCCAGTACTTC. The full variable domain, in which reference TRBV2 and TRBJ2-5 provide the parts outside the CDR3, is EPEVTQTPSHQVTQMGQEVILRCVPISNHLYFYWYRQILGQKVEFLVSFYNNEISEKSEIFDDQFSVERPDGSNFTLKIRSTKLEDSAMYFCASSGGSGGEETQYFGPGTRLLVL.

This clone was recorded once. The V and J genes are TRBV6-5 and TRBJ1-2; 12 bases agree with TRBD1. This CDR3 is built from 16 residues. Losses at the gene ends were 2 bases for V and 6 bases for J; bases not matched to a gene: 7. The V gene's germline CDR1 is MNHEY and CDR2 SVGAGI. Written as DNA, the CDR3 is TGTGCCAGCAGTTACCGGGACAGGGGGCGGGAGAATGGCTACACCTTC. Its protein product is CASSYRDRGRENGYTF.

J is TRBJ2-7 and V is TRBV9; D possibly corresponds to TRBD2 (6 bases). V lost 3 bases to trimming and J lost 4 bases, with 17 bases between them. Germline CDR1 and CDR2: SGDLS and YYNGEE. This CDR3 is 15 amino acids long. The CDR3 protein is CASSAAGTPNYEQYF. The DNA of the CDR3 is TGTGCCAGCAGCGCGGCCGGGACTCCAAATTACGAGCAGTACTTC.

The gene calls are TRBV10-1 and TRBJ2-2; D is possibly TRBD2 (6 bases). Germline V gene lookup returns CDR1 WNHNN and CDR2 SYGVQD (reference sequence). This CDR3 comprises 14 residues. V was trimmed by 6 bases and J by 1 base, leaving 9 bases between them. CDR3 DNA sequence: TGCGCCAGCAGACTAGCAGAGAACACCGGGGAGCTGTTTTTT. It translates to CASRLAENTGELFF.

The chain couples TRBV11-2 to TRBJ1-5; D is possibly TRBD1 (5 bases). This CDR3 has 13 amino acids. Germline V CDR1 and CDR2: SGHAT, FQNNGV. Between the trimmed V and J ends, which lost 1 base and 7 bases, there was a span of 8 bases. The CDR3 here is CASSLGRDQPQHF. The DNA for the CDR3 is TGTGCCAGCAGCTTAGGGAGGGACCAGCCCCAGCATTTT.

The CDR3 spells CASSQDRVAGYPSTDTQYF. Here the CDR3 DNA reads TGCGCCAGCAGCCAAGATCGGGTAGCGGGGTACCCTAGCACAGATACGCAGTATTTT. The chain employs TRBV4-3 and TRBJ2-3; 8 bases line up with TRBD2. The CDR3 is made up of 19 amino acids. The V segment lost 0 bases and the J segment 0 bases; nucleotides outside the gene matches: 11. Germline V lookup: CDR1 LGHNA, CDR2 YSLEER.

This clone was seen only once. The chain recombines TRBV7-3 with TRBJ2-3; possibly TRBD2 for D (6 bases). The CDR3 has 15 residues. Germline CDR1 reads SGHTA; CDR2 reads FQGTGA. Between the trimmed V and J ends, which lost 5 bases and 4 bases, there was a span of 16 bases. CDR3 sequence (DNA): TGTGCCAGCAGCCCCGGGACTGGGGGTGCAGATACGCAGTATTTT. It encodes CASSPGTGGADTQYF.

The V call is TRBV10-1, the J call TRBJ2-5; TRBD2 matches at 9 bases. Unmatched junction bases numbered 7, after V lost 0 bases and J lost 5 bases. The CDR3 loop spans 16 amino acids. Germline V gene data show CDR1 as WNHNN and CDR2 as SYGVQD (reference sequence). The DNA of the CDR3 is TGCGCCAGCAGTGAGTCGATCGCGGGGGGGCTTGAGACCCAGTACTTC. Amino acid sequence: CASSESIAGGLETQYF.

A word on this clone: The junction departs from the called germline gene at one end, perhaps through a read error. The J gene is TRBJ2-2, the V gene TRBV7-7; TRBD1 matches 8 bases. Germline V gene data show CDR1 as SSHAT and CDR2 as FNYEAQ (reference sequence). The CDR3 totals 14 residues. In nucleotides, the CDR3 is TGTGCTAGCAGCTTAGGACAGGGTATCGGGGAGCTGTTTTTT. It codes for CASSLGQGIGELFF.

This chain links TRBV5-6 with TRBJ1-2; a possible D gene is TRBD1 (6 bases). V gave up 2 bases and J gave up 0 bases, with 11 bases separating them. The CDR3 loop spans 15 amino acids. Germline CDR1 SGHDT, CDR2 YYEEEE. The CDR3 reads CASSLGGAPNYGYTF. CDR3 DNA: TGTGCCAGCAGCTTAGGGGGAGCTCCTAACTATGGCTACACCTTC.

The rearrangement links TRBV7-2 to TRBJ2-1; the match to TRBD2 covers 10 bases. The CDR3 has 16 amino acids. In germline, CDR1 is SGHTA, CDR2 FQGNSA. Losses at the gene ends were 1 base for V and 5 bases for J; bases not matched to a gene: 5. The CDR3, as DNA: TGTGCCAGCAGCTTAGGTCCAGCGGGGGGGCACAATGAGCAGTTCTTC. This sequence encodes CASSLGPAGGHNEQFF.

This chain uses TRBV6-5 with TRBJ2-7; 7 bases match TRBD1. CDR3 length: 15 amino acids. From germline, CDR1 is MNHEY and CDR2 SVGAGI. After removal of 5 bases from V and 4 bases from J, the junction contained 11 bases not matched to a gene. In DNA, the CDR3 is TGTGCCAGCAGTAAAACCGGGACAGAAGTTTACGAGCAGTACTTC. Translating it yields CASSKTGTEVYEQYF.

J is TRBJ2-1 and V is TRBV4-1; TRBD1 matches 8 bases. The length of the CDR3 is 14 residues. The V gene end was trimmed by 4 bases and the J gene end by 11 bases; junction bases not matched to a gene: 10. The germline V gene encodes CDR1 MGHRA and CDR2 YSYEKL. CDR3 region: CASSLTGASGQQFF. The CDR3 nucleotides are TGCGCCAGCAGCCTGACAGGGGCCTCGGGTCAGCAGTTCTTC.

This chain connects TRBV5-1 to TRBJ2-2; maybe TRBD1 (6 bases). Between the trimmed V and J ends, which lost 0 bases and 5 bases, there was a span of 11 bases. Germline V gives CDR1 SGHRS, CDR2 YFSETQ. The CDR3 length is 15 residues. The CDR3 region is CASSLDRVETGELFF. Written as DNA, the CDR3 is TGCGCCAGCAGCTTGGACAGGGTCGAAACCGGGGAGCTGTTTTTT.

The rearrangement joins TRBV11-2 to TRBJ2-3; D might be TRBD2 (6 bases). The CDR3 is 16 amino acids. Germline V gene sequence: CDR1 SGHAT, CDR2 FQNNGV. V shed 1 base and J shed 0 bases, with 11 bases lying between them. The CDR3: CASSLAWGTSTDTQYF. CDR3 nucleotide sequence: TGTGCCAGCAGCTTAGCTTGGGGGACTAGCACAGATACGCAGTATTTT.

The V call is TRBV14, the J call TRBJ1-3; 7 bases are a match to TRBD1. Germline V gene sequence: CDR1 SGHDN, CDR2 FVKESK. The CDR3 spans 14 residues. J lost 4 bases, V lost 10 bases, and 10 bases had no gene match. CDR3 DNA: TGTGCCACCAAGACAACAGGGGTCGGAAACACCATATATTTT. Its protein is CATKTTGVGNTIYF.

The chain joins TRBV4-2 to TRBJ2-2, with D perhaps matching TRBD2 (6 bases). CDR1 is LGHNA and CDR2 is YNFKEQ in the germline V gene. This CDR3 is built from 17 residues. The ends were cut back, 4 bases at V and 2 bases at J, with 17 bases in the middle. CDR3 residues: CASSRSGGGINTGELFF. The CDR3 DNA sequence: TGTGCCAGCAGCCGGTCGGGTGGGGGGATTAACACCGGGGAGCTGTTTTTT.

This chain joins TRBV2 and TRBJ2-2, with D possibly TRBD1 on 7 matching bases. The V end lost 6 bases, the J end lost 5 bases, and 13 bases lay between the germline ends. The CDR3 is made up of 14 amino acids. Germline values: CDR1 SNHLY, CDR2 FYNNEI. The CDR3 DNA is TGTGCCAGCAGCCGCGGGACAGATACCGGGGAGCTGTTTTTT. It yields the protein CASSRGTDTGELFF.

The rearrangement uses TRBV7-9 and TRBJ1-1; a weak D match, TRBD1 (6 bases). Per germline, CDR1 SEHNR and CDR2 FQNEAQ (reference sequence). The CDR3 sequence is 14 residues long. Deletions cut 1 base from V and 4 bases from J, with 10 bases between. The CDR3 is CASSLGNRATEAFF. For the CDR3, the DNA is TGTGCCAGCAGCTTAGGAAACAGGGCCACTGAAGCTTTCTTT.

CDR3 sequence reads: CASSLPGTASYEQYF. The CDR3 DNA reads as TGCGCCAGCAGCTTGCCCGGGACAGCTTCCTACGAGCAGTACTTC. J is TRBJ2-7 and V is TRBV5-1; TRBD1 matches 7 bases. Unmatched junction bases numbered 5, after V lost 1 base and J lost 1 base. The germline CDR1 and CDR2 sequences are SGHRS and YFSETQ. This CDR3 has 15 residues.

The gene calls are TRBV14 and TRBJ2-7; 9 nucleotides align to TRBD1. Germline trimming cut 0 bases from V and 0 bases from J; bases unmatched to any gene: 6. In germline, CDR1 is SGHDN, CDR2 FVKESK. The CDR3 covers 17 residues. Here the CDR3 reads CASSQDFRDRASYEQYF. CDR3 in DNA: TGTGCCAGCAGCCAAGATTTCAGGGACAGGGCCTCCTACGAGCAGTACTTC. Filled out from reference TRBV14 and TRBJ2-7, the complete variable domain reads EAGVTQFPSHSVIEKGQTVTLRCDPISGHDNLYWYRRVMGKEIKFLLHFVKESKQDESGMPNNRFLAERTGGTYSTLKVQPAELEDSGVYFCASSQDFRDRASYEQYFGPGTRLTVT.

The chain carries TRBV5-6 and TRBJ1-6, with no clear D. CDR1 and CDR2 from the germline V gene are SGHDT and YYEEEE. V dropped 4 bases and J dropped 13 bases, with 6 bases sitting between them. The CDR3 runs 10 residues. The CDR3 reads CASSPGPLHF. CDR3 bases: TGTGCCAGCAGCCCGGGTCCCCTCCACTTT. The whole variable domain, remainder taken from reference TRBV5-6 and TRBJ1-6, is DAGVTQSPTHLIKTRGQQVTLRCSPKSGHDTVSWYQQALGQGPQFIFQYYEEEERQRGNFPDRFSGHQFPNYSSELNVNALLLGDSALYLCASSPGPLHFGNGTRLTVT.

V gene TRBV7-2 combines with J gene TRBJ2-7; D is uncertain. Germline loops: CDR1 SGHTA, CDR2 FQGNSA. V lost 5 bases to trimming and J lost 2 bases, with 16 bases between them. The CDR3 has 15 amino acids. The CDR3 DNA reads TGTGCCAGCAGCCACGAAAGCACTGGTGCCTACGAGCAGTACTTC. This sequence encodes CASSHESTGAYEQYF.

This chain links TRBV11-2 with TRBJ2-3; 10 bases are shared with TRBD1. Per the germline V gene, CDR1 is SGHAT and CDR2 is FQNNGV. J gave up 4 bases and V 3 bases, and 7 bases lay outside the gene matches. This CDR3 is 16 amino acids long. In DNA, the CDR3 is TGTGCCAGCAGCTTTCAGACAGGGGGCGGAGCAGATACGCAGTATTTT. Its translation: CASSFQTGGGADTQYF.

This chain connects TRBV7-9 to TRBJ1-1; D ambiguous. This CDR3 has 13 residues. Between the trimmed V and J ends, which lost 2 bases and 1 base, there was a span of 5 bases. CDR1 is SEHNR and CDR2 is FQNEAQ in the germline V gene (reference sequence). This CDR3 reads CASSLKQNTEAFF. CDR3 DNA sequence: TGTGCCAGCAGCTTAAAACAGAACACTGAAGCTTTCTTT.

The chain combines TRBV5-1 with TRBJ2-7, with a possible D match to TRBD2 (5 bases). The V end lost 4 bases, the J end lost 3 bases, and 11 bases lay between the germline ends. The CDR3 spans 13 residues. CDR1 is SGHRS and CDR2 is YFSETQ in the germline V gene. Here the CDR3 DNA reads TGCGCCAGCAGCGCAGGACTCCTCTACGAGCAGTACTTC. It is translated as CASSAGLLYEQYF.

The chain couples TRBV18 to TRBJ2-7, with 10 bases fitting TRBD2. Germline V gene lookup returns CDR1 KGHSH and CDR2 LQKENI. The CDR3 length is 15 residues. V lost 3 bases to trimming and J lost 2 bases; unmatched junction nucleotides: 4. The DNA for the CDR3 is TGTGCCAGCTCACCTTCGCTAGCGGGGGCCTACGAGCAGTACTTC. As protein: CASSPSLAGAYEQYF.

The chain combines TRBV7-2 with TRBJ1-2, with D perhaps TRBD1 (6 bases). The CDR3 is 13 residues long. V was shortened by 5 bases and J by 5 bases, with 12 bases between the two germline ends. Germline-derived CDR1 and CDR2 are SGHTA and FQGNSA. The CDR3 coding sequence is TGTGCCAGCAGCCAACAGGGTCAGTATGGCTACACCTTC. Amino acids: CASSQQGQYGYTF.

The chain employs TRBV6-1 and TRBJ1-5; D might be TRBD1 (5 bases). The germline V and J ends were trimmed by 3 bases and 4 bases, with 10 bases remaining between them. The CDR3 consists of 14 residues. The V gene's germline CDR1 is MNHNS and CDR2 SASEGT. The CDR3 coding sequence is TGTGCCAGCAGTGATGTCGGGGGGAATCAGCCCCAGCATTTT. This sequence encodes CASSDVGGNQPQHF.

The table lists this clone with a few counts. CDR3 in amino acids: CASEGQATSNYGYTF. Here the CDR3 DNA reads TGTGCCAGTGAGGGACAGGCCACCTCTAACTATGGCTACACCTTC. The chain couples TRBV19 to TRBJ1-2; 8 bases fit TRBD1. The CDR3 runs to 15 residues. Trimming cost V 8 bases and J 0 bases; bases outside gene matches: 8. The V gene's germline CDR1 is LNHDA and CDR2 SQIVND (reference sequence).

V gene TRBV7-3 combines with J gene TRBJ2-3, with D maybe TRBD2 (5 bases). V was trimmed by 2 bases and J by 3 bases, leaving 12 bases between them. Germline V CDR1 and CDR2: SGHTA, FQGTGA. This CDR3 has 15 amino acids. The CDR3 spells CASSLHGVLTDTQYF. Written as DNA, the CDR3 is TGTGCCAGCAGCTTACACGGGGTATTAACAGATACGCAGTATTTT.